The text below deals with one TCR beta chain. The repertoire was sequenced with immunoSEQ multiplex PCR; TCRdb's copy has only in-frame clones and lacks some. The sample holds over 55,000 clones, about 87% seen once. The entry originates in a study of T cell changes during pregnancy in multiple sclerosis. Germline V CDR1 and CDR2: LNHNV, YYDKDF (reference sequence). V lost 1 base to trimming and J lost 6 bases, with 7 bases between them. CDR3 size: 12 residues. The clonotype was recovered from a human donor whose cells served as feeder cells for cultures in a pregnancy study. This sequence joins TRBV15 and TRBJ2-7; no clear D. Specimen: peripheral blood from another person, used as feeder cells. This chain's CDR3 is CATSRVGFEQYF. CDR3 nucleotides: TGTGCCACCAGCAGAGTGGGGTTCGAGCAGTACTTC.